This TCR beta chain originates from a study of T cells in Graves' hyperthyroidism and ophthalmopathy (dated by TCRdb to between 2017 and 2020). In the study overall: A discovery cohort of 95 to 100 patients, roughly 40 with Graves' ophthalmopathy and 55 to 60 with stable Graves' hyperthyroidism, was used to find distinguishing TCR V-J signatures. In about 6 Graves' hyperthyroidism patients, the study also compared T-cell repertoires from thyroid tissue with T-cell repertoires from blood. Prospective prediction of ophthalmopathy was tested in an independent validation cohort consisting of about 20 hyperthyroidism patients and 17 patients who later progressed to ophthalmopathy. The approximately 97 discovery patients were randomly divided into training and test sets at a 7:3 ratio. After sampling, hyperthyroidism patients received methimazole starting at 30 mg daily, and ophthalmopathy patients received high-dose intravenous methylprednisolone. The paper describes TCR Vbeta CDR3 sequencing of roughly 130 peripheral blood samples, made up of fewer than 50 ophthalmopathy patients, approximately 76 hyperthyroidism patients and roughly 17 progressor patients. What the work shows at the level of the full study, not this receptor alone: Most expanded thyroid clonotypes (frequency above 0.001) were also detected in blood, a finding suggesting that blood repertoires may reflect thyroid immune responses. In validation, progression to ophthalmopathy was predicted by the model with about 70% sensitivity and nearly 75% specificity, a median of about 6.4 months before onset. Sample size was not statistically predetermined, and investigators were not blinded to group allocation. Ophthalmopathy was separated from stable hyperthyroidism by a 13 V-J signature model, with 87.88% sensitivity and 81% to 82% specificity obtained in cross-validation and 80%/75% obtained in testing.

The study excluded patients with uncontrolled infections, other autoimmune diseases, pregnancy or lactation. Clinical symptoms, serum thyroxine and TRAb, thyroid ultrasound, and orbital computed tomography formed the basis for the diagnoses. Total RNA was extracted with Trizol reagent, and quality was checked on an Agilent 2100 Bioanalyzer. The TCR beta CDR3 regions were amplified from the RNA transcripts. For the first round of RT-PCR on the TCR CDR3, the HTBI primer set was used together with the Qiagen OneStep RT-PCR kit. Libraries were constructed in a second round of multiplex PCR, after which size selection and purification were carried out. The libraries were sequenced on an Illumina HiSeq2000 using paired-end 100 bp reads. Regarding the original processing steps: SOAPnuke was used to process the raw data, with reads discarded if the reads contained adapters or uncalled bases, had a mean Phred below 15, or lacked an exact constant-primer or identifier match. COPE v1.2.5 was used to merge high-quality paired reads, and clonotypes were defined as unique nucleotide sequences. MiTCR v1.1 was used to align the clonotypes against IMGT TRBV, TRBD and TRBJ reference segments. Only V-J combinations with frequency above 0.0001, covering about 99% of repertoires, were analysed. The TCS score was defined as the ratio of F50 (clonal expansion) to E x V (chaos), calculated using BLOSUM62-based TCRdist between CDR3 peptides within each V-J. Welch's t-statistics and random forest reduced several hundred V-J features to 13, which were used in a naive Bayes classifier (R e1071). Thyroid-blood repertoire similarity was quantified with the Morisita-Horn index. TCRdb's own reprocessing of the public reads used fastp at Q25 and MiXCR and kept productive beta chains. A single entry per CDR3 protein holds the most common genes and DNA from its merged rows. TCRdb, not the original authors, processed these V and J calls. The sample has more than 500,000 distinct CDR3 sequences on record, approximately 48% of them singletons. The ten largest clones capture around 47% of the sample.

A note on this clonotype: Which antigen it targets is not known. Base qualities are not recorded, but no much larger clone differs from it by a single base.

From its cysteine to its phenylalanine, the CDR3 spans 14 amino acids. Solely the CDR3 DNA is kept, with 42 bases framed from the first base. Trimming removed 7 bases from V and 3 bases from J, leaving 16 bases between the germline ends. Sequences SEHNR (CDR1) and FQNEAQ (CDR2) are obtained from the germline V gene (reference sequence). Specimen: peripheral blood or thyroid tissue (not recorded which). Recombination linked TRBV7-9 to TRBJ2-7, and TRBD1 may be the D gene, going by 7 matching bases. The source is an adult woman with Graves' disease, either hyperthyroidism or ophthalmopathy (not recorded which). The CDR3 amino acid sequence is: CASIARGTHYEQYF. Read as DNA, the sequence is TGTGCCAGCATAGCCAGGGGGACTCACTACGAGCAGTACTTC.